These T cell receptor beta chains were read from a single sample in a study of human T cells and chemical hapten exposure. TCRdb fed the RACE reads into MiXCR, producing one record per CDR3 protein. The sample contains approximately 340,000 distinct CDR3 sequences, approximately 6.3% of which appear only once. The sequencing used whole blood, collected in connection with sensitization to the hapten diphenylcyclopropenone (DPC). The receptors stem from a young woman with alopecia areata. Some clones in this sample may be carry-over from other donors' samples. Each CDR3 is given with its conserved first and last residue. The D gene is left open where the match is weak. A clone size is listed for some rows: how often the clone was seen (once, few, many), or a class if it is expanded.

d_call: NA; clone_size: NA; j_call: TRBJ1-4; v_call: TRBV6-2/TRBV6-3; cdr3_nt: TGTGCCAGCAGTTACCGCGATGGGGTTTCTGGTGAAAAACTGTTTTTT; cdr3_aa: CASSYRDGVSGEKLFF
d_call: NA; clone_size: NA; j_call: TRBJ1-2; v_call: TRBV6-2/TRBV6-3; cdr3_nt: TGTGCCACCTTAAGAGGGAAAAGCAACTATGGCTACACCTTC; cdr3_aa: CATLRGKSNYGYTF
d_call: NA; clone_size: few; j_call: TRBJ2-3; v_call: TRBV13; cdr3_nt: TGTGCCAGCAGCTTACGAAGGGATAGCACAGATACGCAGTATTTT; cdr3_aa: CASSLRRDSTDTQYF
d_call: NA; clone_size: NA; j_call: TRBJ2-2; v_call: TRBV5-1; cdr3_nt: TGCGCCAGCCGCTTGAGAACCGGGGAGCTGTTTTTT; cdr3_aa: CASRLRTGELFF
d_call: NA; clone_size: few; j_call: TRBJ2-3; v_call: TRBV14; cdr3_nt: TGTGCCAGCAGCCAAGCTCTTCTAGCGCTCGGCACAGATACGCAGTATTTT; cdr3_aa: CASSQALLALGTDTQYF
d_call: NA; clone_size: many; j_call: TRBJ2-5; v_call: TRBV24-1; cdr3_nt: TGTGCCACCAGTACTGCGGGGCAGAAGTTCCAAGAGACCCAGTACTTC; cdr3_aa: CATSTAGQKFQETQYF
d_call: TRBD2; clone_size: few; j_call: TRBJ2-1; v_call: TRBV28; cdr3_nt: TGTGCCAGCAGTTTGGGAGGGCAGTTTAGCTCCTACAATGAGCAGTTCTTC; cdr3_aa: CASSLGGQFSSYNEQFF
d_call: TRBD2; clone_size: few; j_call: TRBJ2-2; v_call: TRBV4-3; cdr3_nt: TGCGCCAGCAGCCAAGATTGGTCCGGGGGGTCCACCGGGGAGCTGTTTTTT; cdr3_aa: CASSQDWSGGSTGELFF
d_call: NA; clone_size: NA; j_call: TRBJ2-5; v_call: TRBV10-3; cdr3_nt: TGTGCCATCAGTGAGTCCCCAGACCAAGAGACCCAGTACTTC; cdr3_aa: CAISESPDQETQYF
d_call: TRBD2; clone_size: few; j_call: TRBJ2-3; v_call: TRBV7-2; cdr3_nt: TGTGCCAGCAGCTCCAGACTAGCGGGGGGGCCTACGCAGTATTTT; cdr3_aa: CASSSRLAGGPTQYF
d_call: NA; clone_size: NA; j_call: TRBJ1-5; v_call: TRBV6-5; cdr3_nt: TGTGCCAGCAGTTACTCCTTCATGGGAAGCAATCAGCCCCAGCATTTT; cdr3_aa: CASSYSFMGSNQPQHF
d_call: TRBD1; clone_size: many; j_call: TRBJ1-1; v_call: TRBV20-1; cdr3_nt: TGCAGTGCCGTAGGACAGGTTTCCACTGAAGCTTTCTTT; cdr3_aa: CSAVGQVSTEAFF
d_call: NA; clone_size: NA; j_call: TRBJ2-2; v_call: TRBV5-1; cdr3_nt: TGCGCCAGCAGCCACTCCGGGACTTCGAACACCGGGGAGCTGTTTTTT; cdr3_aa: CASSHSGTSNTGELFF
d_call: TRBD1; clone_size: many; j_call: TRBJ2-1; v_call: TRBV5-1; cdr3_nt: TGCGCCAGCAGCCCCCTCCCCGGGACAGGGGGCTTAAATGAGCAGTTCTTC; cdr3_aa: CASSPLPGTGGLNEQFF
d_call: TRBD2; clone_size: few; j_call: TRBJ2-2; v_call: TRBV29-1; cdr3_nt: TGCAGCGTTGCACTAGCGGGGGGTTCGAACACCGGGGAGCTGTTTTTT; cdr3_aa: CSVALAGGSNTGELFF
d_call: NA; clone_size: NA; j_call: TRBJ2-5; v_call: TRBV10-3; cdr3_nt: TGTGCCATCAGTGAGTCGGACAGACTCCAGGGAGAGACCCAGTACTTC; cdr3_aa: CAISESDRLQGETQYF
d_call: NA; clone_size: NA; j_call: TRBJ2-2; v_call: TRBV18; cdr3_nt: TGTGCCAGCTCACCACCGTCCAGGAATGCCGGGGAGCTGTTTTTT; cdr3_aa: CASSPPSRNAGELFF
d_call: NA; clone_size: NA; j_call: TRBJ2-1; v_call: TRBV5-6; cdr3_nt: TGTGCCAGCAGCTTAAAAATAACGGATGAGCAGTTCTTC; cdr3_aa: CASSLKITDEQFF
d_call: NA; clone_size: NA; j_call: TRBJ1-1; v_call: TRBV6-5; cdr3_nt: TGTGCCAGCAGTTCCTCCGAGGCTAACACTGAAGCTTTCTTT; cdr3_aa: CASSSSEANTEAFF
d_call: TRBD2; clone_size: few; j_call: TRBJ2-7; v_call: TRBV5-1; cdr3_nt: TGCGCCAGCAGCTTGGTGGTTGGCGGGGGCGAGCAGTACTTC; cdr3_aa: CASSLVVGGGEQYF
d_call: TRBD1; clone_size: few; j_call: TRBJ2-7; v_call: TRBV3-1; cdr3_nt: TGTGCCAGCAGCCAAGGGTGGACAGGGGGCGAATACGAGCAGTACTTC; cdr3_aa: CASSQGWTGGEYEQYF
d_call: TRBD2; clone_size: many; j_call: TRBJ2-5; v_call: TRBV12-3/TRBV12-4; cdr3_nt: TGTGCCAGCAGTTTAGGCGGGGGGGCCGGAGAGACCCAGTACTTC; cdr3_aa: CASSLGGGAGETQYF
d_call: TRBD2; clone_size: few; j_call: TRBJ2-3; v_call: TRBV2; cdr3_nt: TGTGCCAGCAGGGGAGGAGCGGGGGGCACAGATACGCAGTATTTT; cdr3_aa: CASRGGAGGTDTQYF
d_call: NA; clone_size: many; j_call: TRBJ1-1; v_call: TRBV3-1; cdr3_nt: TGTGCCAGCAGCCAGGGACATTTGAACACTGAAGCTTTCTTT; cdr3_aa: CASSQGHLNTEAFF
d_call: NA; clone_size: few; j_call: TRBJ1-5; v_call: TRBV14; cdr3_nt: TGTGCCAGCAGCCAAGAAAGGGGCAGGGGAAGCAATCAGCCCCAGCATTTT; cdr3_aa: CASSQERGRGSNQPQHF
d_call: NA; clone_size: many; j_call: TRBJ1-6; v_call: TRBV7-9; cdr3_nt: TGTGCCAGCAGCTTGTCAGGTGGATCACCCCTCCACTTT; cdr3_aa: CASSLSGGSPLHF
d_call: NA; clone_size: NA; j_call: TRBJ2-7; v_call: TRBV6-5; cdr3_nt: TGTGCCAGCAGTCGGGGACAATCCGAGCAGTACTTC; cdr3_aa: CASSRGQSEQYF
d_call: NA; clone_size: many; j_call: TRBJ2-5; v_call: TRBV5-1; cdr3_nt: TGCGCCAGCAGCTTGGAATCGGCCGGGAGTAGCACCCAGTACTTC; cdr3_aa: CASSLESAGSSTQYF
d_call: TRBD1; clone_size: few; j_call: TRBJ1-2; v_call: TRBV6-5; cdr3_nt: TGTGCCAGCAGCTCAACAGGGGCTAACTATGGCTACACCTTC; cdr3_aa: CASSSTGANYGYTF
d_call: TRBD1; clone_size: few; j_call: TRBJ1-1; v_call: TRBV29-1; cdr3_nt: TGCAGCGCCTGGGACAGGGTTCGAAACACTGAAGCTTTCTTT; cdr3_aa: CSAWDRVRNTEAFF
d_call: NA; clone_size: many; j_call: TRBJ1-2; v_call: TRBV7-8; cdr3_nt: TGTGCCAGCAGCTCGGCGGTCGACTATGGCTACACCTTC; cdr3_aa: CASSSAVDYGYTF
d_call: TRBD1; clone_size: NA; j_call: TRBJ2-5; v_call: TRBV27; cdr3_nt: TGTGCCAGCAGTCGAATCCGGGACAGAAAAGGCCAAGAGACCCAGTACTTC; cdr3_aa: CASSRIRDRKGQETQYF